What follows describes a single TCR beta chain. The CDR3 length is 14 residues. CDR1 and CDR2 (germline): LNHDA, SQIVND (reference sequence). The V gene end was trimmed by 7 bases and the J gene end by 5 bases; junction bases not matched to a gene: 6. This entry belongs to a study of blood T cell repertoires in COVID-19. The overall study: The United States, Italy and Spain were the sources of the acute and convalescent COVID-19 samples. PBMCs, B-cell-depleted T cells, or T cells provided the cDNA or gDNA that made up the material.

The authors' processing: Estimation of nucleated cell counts relied on the amplification of reference gene primers. This table comes from immunoSEQ multiplex PCR, and its TCRdb copy is limited to in-frame clones, with some not included. The D gene and trimming were derived from the DNA, and the V and J assignments and clone size from that table. The sample carries fewer than 350,000 clones, roughly 79% recorded once. The clonotype was recovered from a woman aged 55-75 years with active or convalescent COVID-19. Sequencing used peripheral blood. V usage is TRBV19 and J usage is TRBJ1-5; 9 nucleotides line up with TRBD1. The chain's CDR3 is CASKETGGHQPQHF. The CDR3 nucleotides read TGTGCCAGTAAAGAGACAGGGGGGCATCAGCCCCAGCATTTT.